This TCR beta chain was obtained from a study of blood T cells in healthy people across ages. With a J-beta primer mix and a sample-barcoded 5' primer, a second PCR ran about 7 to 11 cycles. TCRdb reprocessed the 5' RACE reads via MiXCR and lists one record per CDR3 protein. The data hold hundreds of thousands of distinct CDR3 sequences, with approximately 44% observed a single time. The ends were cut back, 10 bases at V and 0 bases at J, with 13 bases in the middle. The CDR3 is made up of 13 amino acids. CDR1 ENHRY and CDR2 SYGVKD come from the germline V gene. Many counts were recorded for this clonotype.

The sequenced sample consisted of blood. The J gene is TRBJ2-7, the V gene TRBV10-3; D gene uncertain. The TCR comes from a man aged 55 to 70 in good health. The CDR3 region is CATRAWNSYEQYF. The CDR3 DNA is TGTGCCACCCGAGCGTGGAACTCCTACGAGCAGTACTTC.